This T cell receptor beta chain came from a study of T cells in Graves' hyperthyroidism and ophthalmopathy. Inclusion characteristics of ophthalmopathy patients comprised a Clinical Activity Score of at least 3, a NOSPECS grade of at least 4, and duration under 3 months. RNA transcripts gave rise to amplified TCR beta CDR3 regions. The TCR CDR3 first-round RT-PCR relied on the HTBI primer set. In TCRdb, the multiplex PCR reads were re-called with MiXCR into one record per CDR3 protein. Among about 260,000 distinct CDR3 sequences listed, 22% were seen once. The sample comprised blood. This receptor was taken from a man aged 30 to 45 with Graves' ophthalmopathy.

The CDR3 DNA follows: TGTGCCAGCAGTTCCCCCACAGGGGTCGGAAACTATGGCTACACCTTC. It specifies CASSSPTGVGNYGYTF. The chain links TRBV28 to TRBJ1-2; 7 positions match TRBD1. The germline V gene has CDR1 MDHEN and CDR2 SYDVKM. This CDR3 has 16 residues. The V and J ends lost 4 bases and 2 bases, in that order; junction bases with no gene match: 10.